Below, 25 T cell receptor beta chains from the same sample are listed, as sequenced in a study of Graves' ophthalmopathy and Graves' hyperthyroidism. CDR3 regions of TCR beta were amplified from RNA transcripts. Second-round multiplex PCR came after a first-round RT-PCR that employed HTBI primers. TCRdb re-called the multiplex PCR reads with MiXCR, one entry per CDR3 protein. This table holds 200,000 to 300,000 distinct CDR3 sequences, around 42% found once. Sequencing input: peripheral blood. The source of these receptors is an adult man with Graves' ophthalmopathy.

Only a few counts were recorded for this clonotype. The chain links TRBV7-2 to TRBJ1-2; D ambiguous. Trimming removed 1 base from V and 4 bases from J, with 13 bases in between. Germline values: CDR1 SGHTA, CDR2 FQGNSA. The CDR3 is 15 residues long. This chain's CDR3 is CASSLVIGVGYGYTF. CDR3 sequence (DNA): TGTGCCAGCAGCTTAGTGATCGGCGTGGGCTATGGCTACACCTTC.

This clonotype was observed a single time. The chain couples TRBV9 to TRBJ1-6; D not resolved. V was trimmed by 7 bases and J by 13 bases, leaving 24 bases between them. Germline CDR1 reads SGDLS; CDR2 reads YYNGEE. The CDR3 is made up of 15 amino acids. CDR3 sequence: CASSPTDTASSPLHF. The CDR3 DNA follows: TGTGCCAGCTCACCAACTGACACGGCCTCTTCGCCCCTCCACTTT.

This clonotype was counted between two and nine times. This chain joins TRBV9 and TRBJ2-2; 8 nucleotides line up with TRBD1. Germline V CDR1 and CDR2: SGDLS, YYNGEE. CDR3 size: 15 residues. V lost 5 bases and J lost 5; bases outside the gene matches: 8. The CDR3 loop reads CASRPDRGGTGELFF. CDR3 in DNA: TGTGCCAGCAGACCCGACAGGGGAGGAACCGGGGAGCTGTTTTTT.

This clonotype was detected only a few times. The rearrangement joins TRBV19 to TRBJ2-5; D may be TRBD2 (5 bases). The CDR3 contains 14 residues. The germline V gene encodes CDR1 LNHDA and CDR2 SQIVND (reference sequence). V dropped 6 bases and J dropped 5 bases, with 16 bases sitting between them. CDR3 amino acids: CASSTGVTVETQYF. CDR3 DNA sequence: TGTGCCAGTAGCACCGGGGTGACTGTGGAGACCCAGTACTTC.

The V call is TRBV11-2, the J call TRBJ1-4; the D is unclear. The V end lost 5 bases, the J end lost 4 bases, and 17 bases lay between the germline ends. The CDR3 is made up of 16 amino acids. Germline V CDR1 and CDR2: SGHAT, FQNNGV. The CDR3 spells CASSLPLRVGNEKLFF. The DNA for the CDR3 is TGTGCCAGCAGCCTCCCCCTCCGGGTTGGTAATGAAAAACTGTTTTTT.

The sample holds many counts of this clonotype. The V call is TRBV10-2, the J call TRBJ2-6, with D unclear. Trimming took off 2 bases at V and 1 base at J, with 6 bases between the two ends. The CDR3 covers 15 residues. The germline V gene has CDR1 WSHSY and CDR2 SAAADI. CDR3 in amino acids: CASSERVSGANVLTF. For the CDR3, the DNA is TGCGCCAGCAGTGAGCGGGTGTCTGGGGCCAACGTCCTGACTTTC.

This clonotype showed up just a few times. The V and J genes are TRBV20-1 and TRBJ2-7; D tentatively fits TRBD1 or TRBD2 (5 bases each). This CDR3 spans 13 amino acids. Germline values: CDR1 DFQATT, CDR2 SNEGSKA (reference sequence). Trimming stripped 1 base from V and 4 bases from J, with 11 bases between. The CDR3 sequence is CSARAEGLYEQYF. The DNA for the CDR3 is TGCAGTGCTAGAGCTGAGGGGCTATACGAGCAGTACTTC.

There are a few counts of this clonotype. The V gene is TRBV6-5, the J gene TRBJ2-7; D may be TRBD1 or TRBD2 (5 bases each). The CDR3 totals 11 residues. The V gene's germline CDR1 is MNHEY and CDR2 SVGAGI. The germline V and J ends were trimmed by 10 bases and 2 bases, with 9 bases remaining between them. CDR3 nucleotides: TGTGCCACCGGGGACGCCTACGAGCAGTACTTC. Translation gives CATGDAYEQYF.

This clonotype was counted many times. This chain uses TRBV11-2 with TRBJ2-7; D uncertain. The ends were cut back, 1 base at V and 0 bases at J, with 10 bases in the middle. CDR3 length: 15 amino acids. CDR1 SGHAT and CDR2 FQNNGV come from the germline V gene. The CDR3 nucleotides read TGTGCCAGCAGCTTAGTAGGTGGTAGCTCCTACGAGCAGTACTTC. Its protein is CASSLVGGSSYEQYF.

This chain uses TRBV24-1 with TRBJ2-7; D is possibly TRBD2 (5 bases). CDR1 is KGHDR and CDR2 is SFDVKD in the germline V gene. The CDR3 is 15 residues long. The V and J ends lost 5 bases and 6 bases respectively, with 19 bases between them. Here the CDR3 DNA reads TGTGCCACCAGTGCTGCAGGATCCGGACTCACCGAGCAGTACTTC. Its protein is CATSAAGSGLTEQYF.

The chain uses TRBV15 and TRBJ2-5; D not resolved. V was clipped by 0 bases and J by 5 bases, with 7 bases between them. Looked up from germline, CDR1 is LNHNV and CDR2 is YYDKDF (reference sequence). The CDR3 is 13 residues long. The chain's CDR3 is CATSRDRAETQYF. CDR3 sequence (DNA): TGTGCCACCAGCAGAGATCGGGCGGAGACCCAGTACTTC.

The V call is TRBV19, the J call TRBJ2-2, with D perhaps TRBD1 (5 bases). V lost 3 bases to trimming and J lost 3 bases, with 11 bases between them. The CDR3 length is 15 residues. Per the germline V gene, CDR1 is LNHDA and CDR2 is SQIVND (reference sequence). CDR3 region: CASSMARAYTGELFF. The CDR3 DNA reads as TGTGCCAGTAGTATGGCCAGGGCGTACACCGGGGAGCTGTTTTTT.

This chain uses TRBV7-9 with TRBJ1-4; no clear D. This CDR3 has 13 residues. Germline V lookup: CDR1 SEHNR, CDR2 FQNEAQ (reference sequence). Trimming removed 0 bases from V and 8 bases from J, with 7 bases in between. The CDR3 DNA is TGTGCCAGCAGCTTAGCCCAGAGCGAAAAACTGTTTTTT. Residues: CASSLAQSEKLFF.

This clonotype was counted between two and nine times. In nucleotides, the CDR3 is TGTGCCAGCAGCGTAAAAACAGGCCGGAATGAAAAACTGTTTTTT. It yields the protein CASSVKTGRNEKLFF. The chain has TRBV9 and TRBJ1-4; tentatively, D is TRBD1 (5 bases). Trimming removed 1 base from V and 5 bases from J, with 12 bases in between. This CDR3 region has 15 residues. Germline V gene sequence: CDR1 SGDLS, CDR2 YYNGEE.

The V and J genes are TRBV20-1 and TRBJ2-7; TRBD2 is a possible D gene (5 bases). Per germline, CDR1 DFQATT and CDR2 SNEGSKA (reference sequence). This CDR3 spans 16 amino acids. The germline V and J ends were trimmed by 0 bases and 3 bases, with 18 bases remaining between them. The CDR3 reads CSARDPSSPGGYEQYF. CDR3 coding DNA: TGCAGTGCTAGAGATCCCTCCTCCCCCGGAGGCTACGAGCAGTACTTC.

In the case of this clonotype: This CDR3 is missing its conserved last phenylalanine or tryptophan, likely due to a read error. V and J are TRBV5-1 and TRBJ2-6, with 7 bases matching TRBD2. Trimming cost V 7 bases and J 0 bases; bases outside gene matches: 4. Germline assignment: CDR1 SGHRS and CDR2 YFSETQ. CDR3 length: 15 residues. The CDR3 nucleotides read TGCGCCAGCTCTAGCGGAAGCTCTGGGGCCAACGTCCTGACTCCA. It specifies CASSSGSSGANVLTP.

A word on this clonotype: A much bigger clone sits one base away, suggesting this may be a read error. The rearrangement joins TRBV15 to TRBJ2-7, with D perhaps matching TRBD1 (7 bases). The germline gives CDR1 LNHNV, CDR2 YYDKDF (reference sequence). V gave up 3 bases and J gave up 4 bases, with 16 bases separating them. CDR3 length: 15 residues. CDR3 in DNA: TGTGCCACCAGCAGCAGGGGGGCTTCTAGGTACGAGCAGTACTTC. Its translation is CATSSRGASRYEQYF.

The chain couples TRBV28 to TRBJ2-7; D remains ambiguous. In germline, CDR1 is MDHEN, CDR2 SYDVKM. V was trimmed by 6 bases and J by 3 bases, leaving 12 bases between them. This CDR3 comprises 13 residues. Written as DNA, the CDR3 is TGTGCCAGCAGCAACATAGGTTTCTACGAGCAGTACTTC. Translation gives CASSNIGFYEQYF.

This chain links TRBV7-9 with TRBJ1-1; the D is unclear. CDR1 SEHNR and CDR2 FQNEAQ come from the germline V gene (reference sequence). The CDR3 consists of 13 residues. V was clipped by 4 bases and J by 1 base, with 7 bases between them. The CDR3: CASSSWANTEAFF. The DNA of the CDR3 is TGTGCCAGCAGCTCATGGGCGAACACTGAAGCTTTCTTT.

CDR3 coding DNA: TGTGCCAGCAGTTCGCGACAGGGGGCTATGTCCTACGAGCAGTACTTC. It is translated as CASSSRQGAMSYEQYF. V usage is TRBV28 and J usage is TRBJ2-7; 10 bases match TRBD1. Germline loops: CDR1 MDHEN, CDR2 SYDVKM. V trimming: 4 bases; J trimming: 1 base; junction bases outside the gene matches: 7. The CDR3 runs 16 residues.

This clonotype was observed many times. Written as DNA, the CDR3 is TGTGCCAGCAGTGACGGAGTTAGCAATCAGCCCCAGCATTTT. Its protein product is CASSDGVSNQPQHF. This chain links TRBV2 with TRBJ1-5; D ambiguous. The CDR3 is made up of 14 amino acids. Looked up from germline, CDR1 is SNHLY and CDR2 is FYNNEI. The V end lost 3 bases, the J end lost 0 bases, and 6 bases lay between the germline ends.

This clonotype was seen a few times. V usage is TRBV7-9 and J usage is TRBJ2-3; D is unresolved. Germline CDR1 is SEHNR and CDR2 is FQNEAQ (reference sequence). V was pared by 5 bases and J by 2 bases, with 14 bases between. The CDR3 has 15 residues. DNA for the CDR3: TGTGCCAGCAGCCCACAAACGGCCCTCACAGATACGCAGTATTTT. Translated: CASSPQTALTDTQYF.

The chain has TRBV4-2 and TRBJ1-5; unclear D gene. This CDR3 is built from 14 residues. CDR1 is LGHNA, CDR2 YNFKEQ, per germline. V dropped 4 bases and J dropped 3 bases, with 10 bases sitting between them. Here the CDR3 reads CASSPNRVNQPQHF. The CDR3, as DNA: TGTGCCAGCAGCCCTAATAGAGTCAATCAGCCCCAGCATTTT.

This chain joins TRBV19 and TRBJ1-4; 7 nucleotides match TRBD1. Germline V lookup: CDR1 LNHDA, CDR2 SQIVND (reference sequence). The CDR3 is 17 residues long. V dropped 7 bases and J dropped 3; count of bases not matched to a gene: 14. The CDR3 DNA follows: TGTGCCAGTAAACTGGGGAGATACGGGACAGCTAATGAAAAACTGTTTTTT. This codes for CASKLGRYGTANEKLFF.

This clonotype has just one count. This may arise from a read error, as a much more abundant clone is one base away. V gene TRBV7-9 combines with J gene TRBJ2-5; 8 nucleotides agree with TRBD1. Losses at the gene ends were 2 bases for V and 7 bases for J; bases not matched to a gene: 15. Germline-derived CDR1 and CDR2 are SEHNR and FQNEAQ (reference sequence). The length of the CDR3 is 17 residues. The CDR3 region is CASSLKQARQGRGTQYF. The CDR3 region has the DNA TGTGCCAGCAGCTTAAAACAAGCGCGACAGGGGAGAGGGACCCAGTACTTC.